The 17 T cell receptor beta chains given below trace back to one sample, sequenced in a study of blood T cell repertoires in COVID-19 (dated by TCRdb to the early 2020s). Libraries were prepared through the immunoSEQ multiplex PCR assay. TCRdb's version of the immuneACCESS table is confined to in-frame rearrangements and falls short of the full clone set. An unresolved V gene accounts for under half of the shortfall where checked; the remainder is of unknown origin. Present in this sample are approximately 230,000 clones, about nine tenths of which were seen just once. The ten most abundant clones make up over 2% of the sample. Sequenced sample: peripheral blood. These receptors all come from a man aged 25 to 40 who had recovered from COVID-19.

This clone was found a few times. This chain joins TRBV13 and TRBJ1-2; D is unclear. Germline V gene data show CDR1 as PRHDT and CDR2 as FYEKMQ (reference sequence). V lost 2 bases to trimming and J lost 6 bases, with 7 bases between them. The CDR3 is 12 amino acids. CDR3 protein: CASSLRTNGYTF. As DNA, the CDR3 is TGTGCCAGCAGCTTAAGGACTAATGGCTACACCTTC.

The rearrangement uses TRBV13 and TRBJ1-3, with a weak D call TRBD1 (5 bases). There are 17 residues in the CDR3. Trimming shortened V by 0 bases and J by 3 bases, and 15 bases separated the two germline ends. The germline gives CDR1 PRHDT, CDR2 FYEKMQ (reference sequence). The DNA of the CDR3 is TGTGCCAGCAGCTTAGGCCCCAGGGACTACGGTGGAAACACCATATATTTT. This encodes CASSLGPRDYGGNTIYF.

This clone was seen many times. The V and J genes are TRBV19 and TRBJ1-1; a weak D match, TRBD1 (5 bases). Germline CDR1 LNHDA, CDR2 SQIVND (reference sequence). The CDR3 is made up of 14 amino acids. Trimming removed 4 bases at V and 4 bases at J, with 13 bases between. CDR3 sequence reads: CASSTQGGGTEAFF. The CDR3 DNA follows: TGTGCCAGTAGTACCCAGGGTGGTGGCACTGAAGCTTTCTTT.

This chain links TRBV5-1 with TRBJ1-2, with D tentatively TRBD1 (5 bases). The CDR3 extends over 15 amino acids. Trimming removed 4 bases at V and 1 base at J, with 14 bases between. Germline loops: CDR1 SGHRS, CDR2 YFSETQ. Here the CDR3 reads CASSLFQGLNYGYTF. The CDR3 DNA follows: TGCGCCAGCAGCCTGTTCCAGGGTCTTAACTATGGCTACACCTTC.

The chain has TRBV5-8 and TRBJ1-4, with D unclear. CDR1 and CDR2 (germline): SGHTS, YDEGEE. Trimming shortened V by 4 bases and J by 8 bases, and 18 bases separated the two germline ends. The CDR3 covers 15 residues. DNA for the CDR3: TGTGCCAGCAGCCTCAACAACTTACAGTACGAAAAACTGTTTTTT. Translating it yields CASSLNNLQYEKLFF.

This rearrangement joins TRBV5-1 to TRBJ2-3; TRBD2 matches at 15 bases. The CDR3 length is 16 residues. V trimming: 4 bases; J trimming: 5 bases; junction bases outside the gene matches: 5. Germline-derived CDR1 and CDR2 are SGHRS and YFSETQ. The CDR3 loop is CASSLGLAGGQDTQYF. CDR3 sequence (DNA): TGCGCCAGCAGCCTCGGACTAGCGGGGGGGCAAGATACGCAGTATTTT.

The rearrangement uses TRBV11-2 and TRBJ1-4, with 7 positions matching TRBD1. The CDR3 is 15 residues long. Germline CDR1 reads SGHAT; CDR2 reads FQNNGV. Trimming at V came to 8 bases and at J to 5 bases, leaving 11 bases not matched to a gene. CDR3 amino acids: CASGVPGQSNEKLFF. The CDR3 DNA reads as TGTGCCAGCGGAGTCCCGGGACAGTCAAATGAAAAACTGTTTTTT. Looking up the rest from reference TRBV11-2 and TRBJ1-4 gives the full variable domain: EAGVAQSPRYKIIEKRQSVAFWCNPISGHATLYWYQQILGQGPKLLIQFQNNGVVDDSQLPKDRFSAERLKGVDSTLKIQPAKLEDSAVYLCASGVPGQSNEKLFFGSGTQLSVL.

In this sample, this clone turned up once. The rearrangement links TRBV7-9 to TRBJ2-1; D call uncertain. This CDR3 contains 11 residues. Per germline, CDR1 SEHNR and CDR2 FQNEAQ (reference sequence). Trimming removed 5 bases at V and 9 bases at J, with 8 bases between. This CDR3 reads CASSRFGEQFF. The CDR3 region has the DNA TGTGCCAGCAGCCGATTCGGTGAGCAGTTCTTC.

This chain uses TRBV12-5 with TRBJ2-1; TRBD2 might be the D (6 bases). The CDR3 length is 16 residues. V was trimmed by 1 base and J by 2 bases, leaving 12 bases between them. Germline V gives CDR1 LGHNT, CDR2 FRNRAP. CDR3 amino acids: CASGLARREAYNEQFF. In DNA, the CDR3 is TGTGCTAGTGGTTTGGCCCGCAGGGAGGCCTACAATGAGCAGTTCTTC.

The V gene is TRBV29-1, the J gene TRBJ1-2, with 7 positions matching TRBD1. After removal of 3 bases from V and 6 bases from J, the junction contained 13 bases not matched to a gene. Per the germline V gene, CDR1 is SQVTM and CDR2 is ANQGSEA. The CDR3 is made up of 15 amino acids. CDR3 DNA: TGCAGCGTTGACGGCCGGTTAGGGGGCGTTAATGGCTACACCTTC. It is translated as CSVDGRLGGVNGYTF.

The rearrangement links TRBV10-2 to TRBJ2-5; D not resolved. The CDR3 is 12 amino acids. V was shortened by 6 bases and J by 0 bases, with 5 bases between the two germline ends. Germline V gene lookup returns CDR1 WSHSY and CDR2 SAAADI. The CDR3, as DNA: TGCGCCAGCAGCGTCTACCAAGAGACCCAGTACTTC. It translates to CASSVYQETQYF.

The chain combines TRBV5-4 with TRBJ1-1, with D hard to call. V was clipped by 3 bases and J by 10 bases, with 13 bases between them. The length of the CDR3 is 12 residues. From germline, CDR1 is SGHNT and CDR2 YYREEE (reference sequence). CDR3: CASSSNIHRAFF. CDR3 DNA sequence: TGTGCCAGCAGCTCTAACATACACAGAGCTTTCTTT.

The J gene is TRBJ2-7, the V gene TRBV30; 9 positions agree with TRBD1. J was trimmed by 5 bases and V by 5 bases; bases with no gene match: 10. This CDR3 contains 14 residues. The germline gives CDR1 GTSNPN, CDR2 SVGIG (reference sequence). The CDR3 coding sequence is TGTGCCTGGGTGCTCGGGACAGGGCCCCACGAGCAGTACTTC. It specifies CAWVLGTGPHEQYF.

The chain employs TRBV18 and TRBJ2-5; 8 nucleotides match TRBD1. Germline CDR1 reads KGHSH; CDR2 reads LQKENI. V lost 2 bases to trimming and J lost 4 bases; unmatched junction nucleotides: 9. The CDR3 covers 16 residues. The CDR3 DNA follows: TGTGCCAGCTCACCAAACCCCCAGGGGGCGGTAGAGACCCAGTACTTC. As protein: CASSPNPQGAVETQYF. Full variable domain (missing parts from reference TRBV18 and TRBJ2-5): NAGVMQNPRHLVRRRGQEARLRCSPMKGHSHVYWYRQLPEEGLKFMVYLQKENIIDESGMPKERFSAEFPKEGPSILRIQQVVRGDSAAYFCASSPNPQGAVETQYFGPGTRLLVL.

The chain links TRBV4-1 to TRBJ2-3, with 8 bases aligning to TRBD1. The CDR3 is 14 residues long. The germline V gene encodes CDR1 MGHRA and CDR2 YSYEKL. The trim removed 3 bases at V and 11 bases at J, leaving 10 bases unmatched. CDR3 amino acids: CASSHPQGAGGQYF. The CDR3 bases are TGCGCCAGCAGCCATCCTCAGGGGGCCGGGGGGCAGTATTTT.

This clone was found a few times. This chain connects TRBV7-9 to TRBJ2-7; D gene unclear. The V gene lost 5 bases and the J gene lost 3 bases, with 5 bases spanning the gap. The CDR3 is 11 residues long. Germline loops: CDR1 SEHNR, CDR2 FQNEAQ (reference sequence). The CDR3 sequence: CASSPYYEQYF. CDR3 bases: TGTGCCAGCAGCCCCTACTACGAGCAGTACTTC.

Comments on this clone: The final CDR3 position lacks the conserved phenylalanine or tryptophan, pointing to a likely read error. The DNA is left out, because the CDR3 cannot be placed on it with certainty; the CDR3 is given as TCRdb lists it. The rearrangement joins TRBV5-8 to TRBJ2-2; the D call of TRBD2 is as the table states it, not checked on the DNA. CDR1 SGHTS and CDR2 YDEGEE come from the germline V gene. The CDR3 totals 12 residues, both ends included. This CDR3 reads CASSLPQRVVTI.